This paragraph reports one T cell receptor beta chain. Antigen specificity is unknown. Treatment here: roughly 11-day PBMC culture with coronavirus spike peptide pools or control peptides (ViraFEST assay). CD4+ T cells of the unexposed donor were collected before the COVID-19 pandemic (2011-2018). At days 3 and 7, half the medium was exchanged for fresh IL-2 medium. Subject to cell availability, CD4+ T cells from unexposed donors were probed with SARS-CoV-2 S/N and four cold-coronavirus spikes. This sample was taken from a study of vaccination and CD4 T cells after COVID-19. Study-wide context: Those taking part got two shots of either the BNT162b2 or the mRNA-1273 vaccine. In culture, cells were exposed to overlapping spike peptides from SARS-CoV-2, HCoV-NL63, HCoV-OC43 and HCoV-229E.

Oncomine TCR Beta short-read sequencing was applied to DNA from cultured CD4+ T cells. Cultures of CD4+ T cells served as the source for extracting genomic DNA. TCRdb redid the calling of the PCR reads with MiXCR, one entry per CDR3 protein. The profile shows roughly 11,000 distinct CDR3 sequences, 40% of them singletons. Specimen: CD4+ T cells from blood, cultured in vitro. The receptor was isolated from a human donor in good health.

The CDR3 reads CASSSSRDSQYF. CDR3 sequence (DNA): TGTGCCAGCAGTTCGTCCAGGGATTCGCAGTACTTC. The chain uses TRBV6-5 and TRBJ2-7, with D possibly matching TRBD1 (5 bases). Germline CDR1 is MNHEY and CDR2 is SVGAGI. CDR3 size: 12 residues. The germline V and J ends were trimmed by 4 bases and 9 bases, with 13 bases remaining between them.